Following are 10 T cell receptor beta chains from one sample sequenced in a study of control samples from healthy donors and cancer patients. TCRdb keeps only in-frame clones here, not all; method: immunoSEQ multiplex PCR. The sample includes about 92,000 clones, roughly 86% of them seen just once. The sequenced sample consisted of blood. The receptors were gathered from a woman in her sixties in good health.

The V gene is TRBV2, the J gene TRBJ1-6; possible D gene TRBD1, 5 bases. Trimming took 4 bases from V and 6 from J, leaving 13 bases between them. This CDR3 region has 15 residues. CDR1 SNHLY and CDR2 FYNNEI come from the germline V gene. The CDR3 spells CASSVSRQGNSPLHF. The CDR3 coding sequence is TGTGCCAGCAGTGTATCGAGGCAGGGTAATTCACCCCTCCACTTT. Filled out from reference TRBV2 and TRBJ1-6, the complete variable domain reads EPEVTQTPSHQVTQMGQEVILRCVPISNHLYFYWYRQILGQKVEFLVSFYNNEISEKSEIFDDQFSVERPDGSNFTLKIRSTKLEDSAMYFCASSVSRQGNSPLHFGNGTRLTVT.

This clone appeared once. The V gene is TRBV28, the J gene TRBJ1-5; D gene uncertain. Trimming removed 2 bases at V and 1 base at J, with 12 bases between. The germline gives CDR1 MDHEN, CDR2 SYDVKM. This CDR3 is built from 16 residues. CDR3 in amino acids: CASSLQVWSSNQPQHF. In DNA form, the CDR3 reads TGTGCCAGCAGTTTACAGGTGTGGTCGAGCAATCAGCCCCAGCATTTT.

In its sample, this clone was seen once. The gene calls are TRBV18 and TRBJ2-1, with 9 bases lining up with TRBD1. CDR3 size: 14 residues. V gave up 4 bases and J gave up 8 bases; unmatched junction bases: 6. CDR1 is KGHSH and CDR2 is LQKENI in the germline V gene. The CDR3 DNA is TGTGCCAGCTCACTTACCCGACAGGGGGATGAGCAGTTCTTC. Its protein is CASSLTRQGDEQFF.

The V call is TRBV11-3, the J call TRBJ2-5, with a tentative D call TRBD2 (6 bases). Germline values: CDR1 SGHNT, CDR2 YENEEA. V was shortened by 1 base and J by 2 bases, with 14 bases between the two germline ends. This CDR3 is 16 amino acids long. The CDR3 spells CASSLGEGGRQETQYF. CDR3 coding DNA: TGTGCCAGCAGCTTAGGAGAGGGAGGACGGCAAGAGACCCAGTACTTC.

A few counts support this clone. The V call is TRBV19, the J call TRBJ1-2; D possibly corresponds to TRBD1 (5 bases). In germline, CDR1 is LNHDA, CDR2 SQIVND (reference sequence). The V end was cut by 6 bases, the J end by 6 bases, with 17 bases between. The CDR3 extends over 14 amino acids. CDR3 in DNA: TGTGCCAGTAGGGTCCTCAGGGAGTTTAATGGCTACACCTTC. Its translation is CASRVLREFNGYTF. The complete variable domain, with remaining parts taken from reference TRBV19 and TRBJ1-2, reads DGGITQSPKYLFRKEGQNVTLSCEQNLNHDAMYWYRQDPGQGLRLIYYSQIVNDFQKGDIAEGYSVSREKKESFPLTVTSAQKNPTAFYLCASRVLREFNGYTFGSGTRLTVV.

This clone has just one count. V is TRBV4-1 and J is TRBJ2-1; 11 nucleotides agree with TRBD2. CDR3 length: 18 residues. Germline lookup yields CDR1 MGHRA and CDR2 YSYEKL. V shed 4 bases and J 4 bases; nucleotides not matched to a gene: 12. In DNA, the CDR3 is TGCGCCAGCAGCCTTTCGTATCCGGGACTAGCGGAATACAATGAGCAGTTCTTC. Protein: CASSLSYPGLAEYNEQFF.

This clone came up once. The chain carries TRBV5-8 and TRBJ2-5; 7 bases agree with TRBD1. The J segment lost 4 bases and the V segment lost 3 bases, leaving 6 bases of the junction unmatched. This CDR3 region has 14 residues. Germline CDR1 is SGHTS and CDR2 is YDEGEE. In DNA form, the CDR3 reads TGTGCCAGCAGCTATCCGACAGGGCCAGAGACCCAGTACTTC. Translation gives CASSYPTGPETQYF.

V usage is TRBV6-5 and J usage is TRBJ2-7; 9 bases agree with TRBD2. The CDR3 has 15 residues. Germline lookup yields CDR1 MNHEY and CDR2 SVGAGI. V shed 4 bases, J shed 7 bases, and the junction held 11 bases outside the gene matches. CDR3 sequence (DNA): TGTGCCAGCAGTTCCGTGGGTAGCGGGAGCGTGGAGCAGTACTTC. Translated: CASSSVGSGSVEQYF.

This chain links TRBV29-1 with TRBJ1-6; the D gene is possibly TRBD1 (6 bases). V lost 4 bases and J lost 5, with 9 bases in between. Germline V gives CDR1 SQVTM, CDR2 ANQGSEA. The CDR3 runs 13 residues. The CDR3 coding sequence is TGCAGCGTTGGGGACACCAATAATTCACCCCTCCACTTT. It yields the protein CSVGDTNNSPLHF. Drawing the rest from reference TRBV29-1 and TRBJ1-6, the complete variable domain is SAVISQKPSRDICQRGTSLTIQCQVDSQVTMMFWYRQQPGQSLTLIATANQGSEATYESGFVIDKFPISRPNLTFSTLTVSNMSPEDSSIYLCSVGDTNNSPLHFGNGTRLTVT.

V is TRBV19 and J is TRBJ1-3; D unresolved. Germline V gene data show CDR1 as LNHDA and CDR2 as SQIVND (reference sequence). V gave up 0 bases and J gave up 0 bases, with 3 bases separating them. The CDR3 sequence is 14 residues long. The CDR3 spells CASSIDSSGNTIYF. The CDR3 coding sequence is TGTGCCAGTAGTATAGACAGCTCTGGAAACACCATATATTTT.